One sample yielded the 18 T cell receptor beta chains listed below, sequenced in a study of T-cell reconstitution after alpha-beta-depleted transplantation in children. The authors prepared the TCRbeta library with unique molecular identifiers. TCRdb ran MiXCR on the PCR reads and lists one entry per CDR3 protein. The sample consists of hundreds of thousands of distinct CDR3 sequences, 10% to 15% of them appearing once. Sequencing was performed on PBMCs, mostly from graft donor cells, taken 360 days after TCRalphabeta/CD19-depleted stem cell transplant. The receptors derive from a male patient younger than 18 who had a stem cell transplant for acute myeloid leukemia, so the T cells may come from the graft donor.

This sequence joins TRBV20-1 and TRBJ1-4; D unclear. This CDR3 has 14 amino acids. Germline loops: CDR1 DFQATT, CDR2 SNEGSKA (reference sequence). The CDR3 here is CSVREGRWNEKLFF. The CDR3 nucleotides read TGCAGCGTCCGAGAAGGGCGGTGGAATGAAAAACTGTTTTTT.

This clonotype was picked up one time. This chain joins TRBV2 and TRBJ2-1, with 8 bases matching TRBD1. The CDR3 runs to 16 residues. Trimming cost V 4 bases and J 7 bases; bases outside gene matches: 12. Germline-derived CDR1 and CDR2 are SNHLY and FYNNEI. This CDR3 is CASSAFRTGLDNEQFF. The CDR3 DNA follows: TGTGCCAGCAGTGCTTTTAGGACAGGGCTGGATAATGAGCAGTTCTTC.

This clonotype has a handful of counts. J is TRBJ2-5 and V is TRBV28, with D possibly matching TRBD1 (6 bases). Germline CDR1 MDHEN, CDR2 SYDVKM. The germline V and J ends were trimmed by 5 bases and 7 bases, with 20 bases remaining between them. This CDR3 region has 15 residues. CDR3 region: CASSSPDRFGWTQYF. The DNA of the CDR3 is TGTGCCAGCAGTAGTCCCGACAGGTTTGGCTGGACCCAGTACTTC.

This clonotype showed up many times. This chain links TRBV10-3 with TRBJ2-5; 8 bases map to TRBD1. Per the germline V gene, CDR1 is ENHRY and CDR2 is SYGVKD. V dropped 6 bases and J dropped 2; count of bases not matched to a gene: 5. This CDR3 has 14 amino acids. As DNA, the CDR3 is TGTGCCATCAGCGCTACAGGGGGGCAAGAGACCCAGTACTTC. Its protein is CAISATGGQETQYF.

This clonotype was counted between two and nine times. The rearrangement joins TRBV7-6 to TRBJ2-7, with D perhaps TRBD2 (6 bases). The CDR3 sequence is 15 residues long. V shed 1 base and J shed 4 bases, with 14 bases lying between them. CDR1 and CDR2 from the germline V gene are SGHVS and FNYEAQ. This chain's CDR3 is CASSLGGTAGYEQYF. The CDR3 nucleotides read TGTGCCAGCAGCTTAGGGGGGACTGCAGGTTACGAGCAGTACTTC.

The chain employs TRBV7-9 and TRBJ2-5, with 14 nucleotides matching TRBD2. Trimming at V came to 5 bases and at J to 5 bases, leaving 4 bases not matched to a gene. Per germline, CDR1 SEHNR and CDR2 FQNEAQ (reference sequence). The CDR3 totals 15 residues. CDR3 sequence reads: CASSGTSGRDETQYF. The CDR3, as DNA: TGTGCCAGCAGCGGGACTAGCGGGAGAGATGAGACCCAGTACTTC.

This clonotype was counted many times. Here the CDR3 DNA reads TGTGCCAGCAGCCCAATGGGACTAGCGGGAGTGACCGGGGAGCTGTTTTTT. It translates to CASSPMGLAGVTGELFF. The rearrangement uses TRBV4-2 and TRBJ2-2; 14 bases map to TRBD2. CDR1 and CDR2 (germline): LGHNA, YNFKEQ. V lost 4 bases, J lost 5 bases, and 6 bases stayed unmatched. CDR3 length equals 17 residues.

The rearrangement uses TRBV20-1 and TRBJ2-1, with D unresolved. Trimming removed 3 bases from V and 4 bases from J, with 7 bases in between. Germline CDR1 is DFQATT and CDR2 is SNEGSKA (reference sequence). The CDR3 sequence is 12 residues long. The CDR3 reads CSASPHYNEQFF. CDR3 nucleotide sequence: TGCAGTGCTAGTCCCCATTACAATGAGCAGTTCTTC.

The sample holds a few counts of this clonotype. The V call is TRBV28, the J call TRBJ2-7; TRBD1 matches 10 bases. Germline lookup yields CDR1 MDHEN and CDR2 SYDVKM. This CDR3 has 14 amino acids. The junction had 10 bases not matched to a gene; V was cut back by 6 bases and J by 8 bases. The chain's CDR3 is CASRNTGDRGKQYF. The CDR3, as DNA: TGTGCCAGCAGGAATACGGGGGACAGGGGAAAGCAGTACTTC.

This clonotype has ten or more counts. An end of the junction does not agree with germline; a read error may underlie this. The rearrangement joins TRBV10-3 to TRBJ2-1; maybe TRBD2 (8 bases). Germline values: CDR1 ENHRY, CDR2 SYGVKD. This CDR3 spans 16 amino acids. CDR3 amino acids: CAISESQGGAGVTLGF. CDR3 in DNA: TGTGCCATCAGTGAGTCCCAGGGGGGAGCGGGAGTTACTCTGGGCTTC.

A remark on this clonotype: One base away lies a much larger clone, so this may be a sequencing read error. The CDR3 nucleotides are TGCAGTGTTAGAGTGTCTAGCGTAACCGGGGAGCTGTTTTTT. Its translation is CSVRVSSVTGELFF. V is TRBV20-1 and J is TRBJ2-2, with TRBD2 as a possible D gene (6 bases). The length of the CDR3 is 14 residues. Germline V gene lookup returns CDR1 DFQATT and CDR2 SNEGSKA (reference sequence).

This rearrangement joins TRBV4-2 to TRBJ1-6, with D perhaps matching TRBD1 (6 bases). The V gene's germline CDR1 is LGHNA and CDR2 YNFKEQ. V was pared by 4 bases and J by 6 bases, with 19 bases between. CDR3 length: 17 residues. CDR3 residues: CASSPGGPGGFNSPLHF. CDR3 nucleotides: TGTGCCAGCAGCCCGGGGGGGCCAGGAGGATTTAATTCACCCCTCCACTTT.

This clonotype was recorded at least ten times. V and J are TRBV20-1 and TRBJ2-2, with 9 positions matching TRBD2. Germline V gene sequence: CDR1 DFQATT, CDR2 SNEGSKA (reference sequence). CDR3 length: 16 amino acids. V shed 2 bases, J shed 2 bases, and the junction held 6 bases outside the gene matches. The CDR3 DNA reads as TGCAGTGCTAGATCCCTAGCGGGAATAAACACCGGGGAGCTGTTTTTT. Amino acids: CSARSLAGINTGELFF.

The V and J genes are TRBV28 and TRBJ2-5, with TRBD2 identical over 10 bases. CDR3 length: 16 amino acids. Germline CDR1 reads MDHEN; CDR2 reads SYDVKM. V lost 6 bases, J lost 2 bases, and 9 bases stayed unmatched. This chain's CDR3 is CASSLRTSGSQETQYF. CDR3 DNA: TGTGCCAGCAGCCTGAGGACTAGCGGCTCGCAAGAGACCCAGTACTTC.

This clonotype was found a few times. The chain has TRBV20-1 and TRBJ2-5, with 15 bases that match TRBD2. In germline, CDR1 is DFQATT, CDR2 SNEGSKA (reference sequence). Trimming cost V 4 bases and J 0 bases; bases outside gene matches: 3. The CDR3 loop spans 16 amino acids. CDR3 amino acids: CSATGLAGGYQETQYF. CDR3 nucleotide sequence: TGCAGTGCTACTGGACTAGCGGGGGGGTACCAAGAGACCCAGTACTTC.

V gene TRBV15 combines with J gene TRBJ2-1; D gene ambiguous. CDR3 length: 15 amino acids. Trimming removed 0 bases at V and 8 bases at J, with 14 bases between. Looked up from germline, CDR1 is LNHNV and CDR2 is YYDKDF (reference sequence). CDR3 coding DNA: TGTGCCACCAGCAGAGATCTGTATTTAAGCGATGAGCAGTTCTTC. Amino acids: CATSRDLYLSDEQFF.

At least ten counts were recorded for this clonotype. The chain employs TRBV6-6 and TRBJ2-7; D not certain. CDR3 length: 13 residues. The V and J ends lost 0 bases and 5 bases respectively, with 8 bases between them. CDR1 is MNHNY and CDR2 is SVGAGI in the germline V gene (reference sequence). The chain's CDR3 is CASSYSMQNEQYF. CDR3 DNA: TGTGCCAGCAGTTACTCGATGCAGAACGAGCAGTACTTC.

This clonotype was recorded at least ten times. The rearrangement uses TRBV5-1 and TRBJ2-1; 9 bases are shared with TRBD2. Trimming took 9 bases from V and 7 from J; bases not matched to a gene: 11. CDR3 length: 14 residues. The V gene's germline CDR1 is SGHRS and CDR2 YFSETQ. The CDR3 spells CATRLAVLVNEQFF. In DNA, the CDR3 is TGCGCCACCCGACTAGCGGTACTGGTGAATGAGCAGTTCTTC.